The T cell receptor beta chain under discussion was sequenced for a study of Graves' ophthalmopathy and Graves' hyperthyroidism. Study-level findings and limits: With just over 70% sensitivity and more than 72% specificity, the model predicted ophthalmopathy progression.

Many counts were recorded for this clonotype. Its antigen is as yet unknown. The hyperthyroidism patients had a new diagnosis of under 2 months' duration and were aged 18 to 65. Diagnosis was based on clinical symptoms, serum thyroxine, TRAb, thyroid ultrasound and orbital computed tomography. Fresh peripheral blood, 8.5 to 10 ml, was the PBMC source. The germline CDR1 and CDR2 sequences are SGHRS and YFSETQ. Trimming at V came to 5 bases and at J to 6 bases, leaving 7 bases not matched to a gene. The CDR3 runs to 15 residues. Amplifying from RNA transcripts, the study obtained TCR beta CDR3 regions. The authors performed first-round RT-PCR with HTBI primers and then a second-round multiplex PCR. TCRdb re-called the multiplex PCR reads with MiXCR, one entry per CDR3 protein. The sample includes roughly 350,000 distinct CDR3 sequences, about 18% of them seen just once.

The rearrangement uses TRBV5-1 and TRBJ2-7, with 14 nucleotides matching TRBD2. The TCR sequence derives from an adult woman with stable Graves' hyperthyroidism. The sequencing input was peripheral blood. CDR3 amino acids: CASRGTSGSPSEQYF. The CDR3 DNA is TGCGCCAGCAGAGGGACTAGCGGGAGCCCCTCCGAGCAGTACTTC.